One sample yielded the 26 T cell receptor beta chains listed below, sequenced in a study of blood T cells in healthy people across ages. The second PCR ran roughly 7 to 12 cycles with a sample-barcoded 5' primer and J-beta primers. Via MiXCR, TCRdb re-called the 5' RACE reads, giving one row per CDR3 protein. The sample holds around 970,000 distinct CDR3 sequences; 51% are singletons and the top ten take over 20%. Sequences were obtained from blood. The receptors derive from a woman in her sixties in good health.

In its sample, this clonotype was seen a few times. V gene TRBV7-9 combines with J gene TRBJ2-1; perhaps D is TRBD1 or TRBD2 (6 bases each). V dropped 5 bases and J dropped 5 bases, with 22 bases sitting between them. The CDR3 extends over 17 amino acids. The germline CDR1 and CDR2 sequences are SEHNR and FQNEAQ (reference sequence). CDR3 in amino acids: CASSLTYNRDSNNEQFF. Here the CDR3 DNA reads TGTGCCAGCAGCCTTACTTATAACAGGGACTCGAACAATGAGCAGTTCTTC. The variable domain in full, with the rest retrieved from reference TRBV7-9 and TRBJ2-1, is DTGVSQNPRHKITKRGQNVTFRCDPISEHNRLYWYRQTLGQGPEFLTYFQNEAQLEKSRLLSDRFSAERPKGSFSTLEIQRTEQGDSAMYLCASSLTYNRDSNNEQFFGPGTRLTVL.

This clonotype was detected a few times. CDR3 sequence (DNA): TGTGCCAGCTCACAGACAGGGAGAGACACTGAAGCTTTCTTT. It translates to CASSQTGRDTEAFF. The chain is built from TRBV18 and TRBJ1-1; 7 bases map to TRBD1. The germline V gene encodes CDR1 KGHSH and CDR2 LQKENI. This CDR3 contains 14 residues. V was pared by 4 bases and J by 3 bases, with 5 bases of the junction left unmatched.

The chain couples TRBV28 to TRBJ2-1; 9 nucleotides match TRBD2. The germline V gene encodes CDR1 MDHEN and CDR2 SYDVKM. The V gene end was trimmed by 5 bases and the J gene end by 7 bases; junction bases not matched to a gene: 6. The CDR3 extends over 14 amino acids. The CDR3 reads CASSVGGRENEQFF. The CDR3 nucleotides are TGTGCCAGCAGTGTAGGCGGGAGGGAGAATGAGCAGTTCTTC.

There are a few counts of this clonotype. This sequence joins TRBV6-6 and TRBJ2-7, with D perhaps TRBD1 (6 bases). V shed 2 bases and J shed 6 bases, with 8 bases lying between them. CDR1 MNHNY and CDR2 SVGAGI come from the germline V gene (reference sequence). The CDR3 length is 12 residues. The CDR3 bases are TGTGCCAGCAGTTACACGGACAGCGAGCAGTACTTC. It is translated as CASSYTDSEQYF.

This rearrangement joins TRBV4-1 to TRBJ2-5, with 10 bases matching TRBD1. Germline lookup yields CDR1 MGHRA and CDR2 YSYEKL. V shed 6 bases and J 5 bases; nucleotides not matched to a gene: 12. The length of the CDR3 is 16 residues. CDR3 bases: TGCGCCAGCAGTCTAACGGGACAGGGGTGCATGGAGACCCAGTACTTC. Translation gives CASSLTGQGCMETQYF.

The rearrangement joins TRBV12-3 or TRBV12-4 to TRBJ2-3; 7 positions match TRBD2. This CDR3 contains 18 residues. V dropped 2 bases and J dropped 2; count of bases not matched to a gene: 13. In DNA form, the CDR3 reads TGTGCCAGCAGTTTAAATTCTCGGGGGAGGGCCGTCACAGATACGCAGTATTTT. Translated, it gives CASSLNSRGRAVTDTQYF.

This clonotype was detected a few times. In nucleotides, the CDR3 is TGTGCCAGCAGTTTTTCCGGGACTAGCGGGAAGTACGAGCAGTACTTC. As protein: CASSFSGTSGKYEQYF. V is TRBV12-3 or TRBV12-4 and J is TRBJ2-7, with TRBD2 identical over 13 bases. Unmatched junction bases numbered 6, after V lost 3 bases and J lost 4 bases. CDR3 length: 16 amino acids.

CDR3 nucleotide sequence: TGCGCCAGCAGCCAGGCGGGAGCAACAGATACGCAGTATTTT. Protein: CASSQAGATDTQYF. This chain joins TRBV4-1 and TRBJ2-3; 7 bases align to TRBD2. The CDR3 has 14 amino acids. Looked up from germline, CDR1 is MGHRA and CDR2 is YSYEKL. J gave up 3 bases and V 3 bases, and 3 bases lay outside the gene matches.

The table lists this clonotype with a few counts. The gene calls are TRBV14 and TRBJ2-7; D tentatively reads TRBD1 or TRBD2 (6 bases each). The CDR3 covers 16 residues. Between the trimmed V and J ends, which lost 0 bases and 5 bases, there was a span of 17 bases. From germline, CDR1 is SGHDN and CDR2 FVKESK. Written as DNA, the CDR3 is TGTGCCAGCAGCCAAGAGGAAGGGGGGTTTTGGAACGAGCAGTACTTC. As protein: CASSQEEGGFWNEQYF.

J is TRBJ1-2 and V is TRBV21-1. TRBV21-1 is a pseudogene. The CDR3 is made up of 14 amino acids. The CDR3 is CASRPTSLDYGYTF. For the CDR3, the DNA is TGTGCCAGCAGACCGACATCTCTGGACTATGGCTACACCTTC.

This chain links TRBV4-2 with TRBJ1-4; no definite D call. The CDR3 totals 15 residues. V was cut by 2 bases and J by 8 bases, with 15 bases left in between. Per the germline V gene, CDR1 is LGHNA and CDR2 is YNFKEQ. The CDR3 loop is CASSQLDGLGEKLFF. The DNA for the CDR3 is TGTGCCAGCAGCCAACTCGACGGCCTTGGGGAAAAACTGTTTTTT.

The gene calls are TRBV12-3 or TRBV12-4 and TRBJ2-2, with 7 bases matching TRBD2. The CDR3 runs 18 residues. Germline trimming cut 3 bases from V and 1 base from J; bases unmatched to any gene: 11. The CDR3 region has the DNA TGTGCCAGCAGTTTCGAGGGACTAAGGGGCGAGAACACCGGGGAGCTGTTTTTT. Translation gives CASSFEGLRGENTGELFF.

CDR3 sequence: CASRTGQAVGGEQYF. The CDR3 DNA follows: TGTGCCAGCAGGACGGGACAGGCCGTGGGAGGGGAGCAGTACTTC. The chain carries TRBV28 and TRBJ2-7; TRBD1 is a possible D gene (8 bases). The germline V gene has CDR1 MDHEN and CDR2 SYDVKM. V gave up 6 bases and J gave up 7 bases, with 22 bases separating them. CDR3 size: 15 residues.

Regarding this clonotype: One end of the junction does not line up with germline, which may come from a read error. The chain links TRBV27 to TRBJ2-7; unclear D gene. The CDR3 has 12 amino acids. The germline V gene encodes CDR1 MNHEY and CDR2 SMNVEV (reference sequence). The CDR3 sequence is CAGSFNAYEQYF. The CDR3 DNA sequence: TGTGCCGGCAGTTTTAATGCTTACGAGCAGTACTTC.

This clonotype was detected only a few times. The gene calls are TRBV20-1 and TRBJ2-1, with D perhaps TRBD1 (6 bases). Germline values: CDR1 DFQATT, CDR2 SNEGSKA (reference sequence). CDR3 length: 14 residues. V gave up 4 bases and J gave up 4 bases, with 14 bases separating them. CDR3 coding DNA: TGCAGTGCTACCCCGGACAGTGCTTACAATGAGCAGTTCTTC. Translated, it gives CSATPDSAYNEQFF.

The chain is built from TRBV29-1 and TRBJ2-1; possible D gene TRBD1, 6 bases. Looked up from germline, CDR1 is SQVTM and CDR2 is ANQGSEA. The CDR3 runs to 14 residues. V lost 8 bases to trimming and J lost 0 bases, with 14 bases between them. CDR3 in DNA: TGCAGCATCATTCAGGGGACCTCCTACAATGAGCAGTTCTTC. Translating gives CSIIQGTSYNEQFF.

The rearrangement links TRBV6-2 or TRBV6-3 to TRBJ2-2, with D tentatively TRBD2 (6 bases). The CDR3 totals 15 residues. V was clipped by 2 bases and J by 5 bases, with 12 bases between them. Germline lookup yields CDR1 MNHEY and CDR2 SVGEGT. CDR3 sequence: CASSYTPGGTGELFF. CDR3 DNA sequence: TGTGCCAGCAGTTACACCCCAGGAGGGACCGGGGAGCTGTTTTTT.

This chain connects TRBV28 to TRBJ2-3; unclear D gene. The V gene lost 8 bases and the J gene lost 2 bases, with 8 bases spanning the gap. This CDR3 region has 12 residues. Germline V gives CDR1 MDHEN, CDR2 SYDVKM. The DNA for the CDR3 is TGTGCCAGCGGATGGGCCACAGATACGCAGTATTTT. It is translated as CASGWATDTQYF.

The rearrangement uses TRBV2 and TRBJ2-3; 8 nucleotides match TRBD1. From germline, CDR1 is SNHLY and CDR2 FYNNEI. This CDR3 comprises 18 residues. V lost 2 bases, J lost 6 bases, and 16 bases stayed unmatched. The CDR3 DNA sequence: TGTGCCAGCAGTGAACTAAAGGGGCGAGACAGGGGCGGGGATACGCAGTATTTT. Its protein is CASSELKGRDRGGDTQYF.

V is TRBV7-9 and J is TRBJ2-2; D might be TRBD2 (6 bases). The CDR3 has 14 amino acids. V was clipped by 2 bases and J by 8 bases, with 12 bases between them. Looked up from germline, CDR1 is SEHNR and CDR2 is FQNEAQ (reference sequence). CDR3 coding DNA: TGTGCCAGCAGCTTATGTACTAGCCAAGGGGAGCTGTTTTTT. Its translation is CASSLCTSQGELFF. Looking up the rest from reference TRBV7-9 and TRBJ2-2 gives the full variable domain: DTGVSQNPRHKITKRGQNVTFRCDPISEHNRLYWYRQTLGQGPEFLTYFQNEAQLEKSRLLSDRFSAERPKGSFSTLEIQRTEQGDSAMYLCASSLCTSQGELFFGEGSRLTVL.

The genes are TRBV20-1 and TRBJ1-2; D remains unclear. The germline V gene encodes CDR1 DFQATT and CDR2 SNEGSKA (reference sequence). Trimming took off 5 bases at V and 2 bases at J, with 12 bases between the two ends. CDR3 length: 13 amino acids. The CDR3 is CSAPSGRNYGYTF. CDR3 nucleotides: TGCAGTGCTCCCTCCGGGAGGAACTATGGCTACACCTTC.

The V call is TRBV7-8, the J call TRBJ2-1; perhaps D is TRBD1 or TRBD2 (5 bases each). Germline V gene data show CDR1 as SGHVS and CDR2 as FQNEAQ. This CDR3 has 17 residues. Trimming left V 0 bases short and J 0 bases short, with 12 bases between. This chain's CDR3 is CASSLAPSGGSYNEQFF. The CDR3, as DNA: TGTGCCAGCAGCTTAGCCCCATCTGGGGGCTCCTACAATGAGCAGTTCTTC.

This clonotype came up once. The chain links TRBV10-3 to TRBJ2-3, with 14 nucleotides matching TRBD2. CDR3 length: 19 amino acids. Losses at the gene ends were 2 bases for V and 1 base for J; bases not matched to a gene: 8. Germline lookup yields CDR1 ENHRY and CDR2 SYGVKD. CDR3 DNA sequence: TGTGCCATCAGTGAGCCGCGCGGGACTAGCGGGGGACGCACAGATACGCAGTATTTT. Translated, it gives CAISEPRGTSGGRTDTQYF.

The gene calls are TRBV30 and TRBJ1-2; D gene uncertain. The CDR3 loop spans 11 amino acids. CDR1 GTSNPN and CDR2 SVGIG come from the germline V gene (reference sequence). The germline V and J ends were trimmed by 5 bases and 2 bases, with 6 bases remaining between them. CDR3 sequence (DNA): TGTGCCTGGCCGGGCAACTATGGCTACACCTTC. This encodes CAWPGNYGYTF.

The chain combines TRBV4-3 with TRBJ2-2, with unresolved D. The V gene lost 2 bases and the J gene lost 2 bases, with 12 bases spanning the gap. CDR3 length: 16 amino acids. Germline V lookup: CDR1 LGHNA, CDR2 YSLEER. This chain's CDR3 is CASSQFRVANTGELFF. CDR3 DNA sequence: TGCGCCAGCAGCCAATTTAGGGTAGCAAACACCGGGGAGCTGTTTTTT.

J is TRBJ1-5 and V is TRBV18, with 7 bases identical to TRBD1. The CDR3 runs to 14 residues. V shed 3 bases and J 6 bases; nucleotides not matched to a gene: 5. CDR1 is KGHSH and CDR2 is LQKENI in the germline V gene. CDR3 sequence: CASSPGQASQPQHF. The DNA for the CDR3 is TGTGCCAGCTCACCCGGACAGGCGAGTCAGCCCCAGCATTTT.